Below are 15 T cell receptor beta chains sequenced from a single sample in a study of T cell clusters in autoimmune cytopenias. TRB amplification used roughly 250 ng of peripheral blood genomic DNA. TRB was amplified by touch-down multiplex PCR, primer pools A and B combined. TCRdb re-called the multiplex PCR reads; one entry per CDR3 protein, DNA not given. The sample holds around 10,000 distinct CDR3 sequences. A further study also used this sample, focusing on T cell repertoires in aging, cancer and after chemotherapy.

The sequenced sample consisted of peripheral blood. The source of these receptors is a human donor in good health.

The chain links TRBV7-9 to TRBJ1-3. The CDR3 is 15 residues long. The germline V gene has CDR1 SEHNR and CDR2 FQNEAQ (reference sequence). The CDR3 region is CASSPGLHSGNTIYF.

The chain employs TRBV19 and TRBJ1-2. Germline CDR1 and CDR2: LNHDA and SQIVND (reference sequence). The CDR3 length is 15 residues. The CDR3: CASSIDGREVYGYTF. The full variable domain, in which reference TRBV19 and TRBJ1-2 provide the parts outside the CDR3, is DGGITQSPKYLFRKEGQNVTLSCEQNLNHDAMYWYRQDPGQGLRLIYYSQIVNDFQKGDIAEGYSVSREKKESFPLTVTSAQKNPTAFYLCASSIDGREVYGYTFGSGTRLTVV.

The chain combines TRBV19 with TRBJ1-2; TCRdb outputs TRBD1, but without DNA this stays unchecked. Per the germline V gene, CDR1 is LNHDA and CDR2 is SQIVND (reference sequence). The CDR3 sequence is 15 residues long. The CDR3: CASSRGEAARLGYTF.

The chain combines TRBV27 with TRBJ2-6; there is no DNA to check the TCRdb D call of TRBD1. This CDR3 contains 19 residues. The V gene's germline CDR1 is MNHEY and CDR2 SMNVEV (reference sequence). The CDR3: CASRLYGAVYILGANVLTF. Based on the CDR3 plus reference TRBV27 and TRBJ2-6, the full variable domain is EAQVTQNPRYLITVTGKKLTVTCSQNMNHEYMSWYRQDPGLGLRQIYYSMNVEVTDKGDVPEGYKVSRKEKRNFPLILESPSPNQTSLYFCASRLYGAVYILGANVLTFGAGSRLTVL.

By frequency, this clonotype is medium-sized. The V and J genes are TRBV12-3 or TRBV12-4 and TRBJ2-1. The CDR3 runs to 11 residues. Here the CDR3 reads CASSSYNEQFF.

Its frequency marks this clonotype as medium-sized (0.01 to 0.1%). V gene TRBV5-4 combines with J gene TRBJ2-1. CDR3 length: 13 residues. CDR1 and CDR2 (germline): SGHNT, YYREEE (reference sequence). This chain's CDR3 is CASSLARGNEQFF.

This sequence joins TRBV27 and TRBJ2-7; lacking DNA, the TRBD1 call made by TCRdb goes unchecked. Germline CDR1 is MNHEY and CDR2 is SMNVEV (reference sequence). This CDR3 is built from 14 residues. The CDR3 spells CASSSGQGAYEQYF.

This sequence joins TRBV5-4 and TRBJ1-5; TCRdb proposes TRBD1, but this gene call is untestable without DNA. The CDR3 consists of 16 residues. The germline V gene encodes CDR1 SGHNT and CDR2 YYREEE (reference sequence). The CDR3 protein is CASSLRGQDINQPQHF.

The rearrangement uses TRBV12-3 or TRBV12-4 and TRBJ2-7; without DNA, the TCRdb call of TRBD1 cannot be checked. The CDR3 has 15 residues. The CDR3 here is CASSLSLGVPYEQYF.

This chain uses TRBV7-6 with TRBJ2-7. Germline-derived CDR1 and CDR2 are SGHVS and FNYEAQ. There are 13 residues in the CDR3. CDR3 in amino acids: CASSLALTYEQYF.

The rearrangement links TRBV7-6 to TRBJ2-1; without DNA, the TCRdb call of TRBD1 cannot be checked. In germline, CDR1 is SGHVS, CDR2 FNYEAQ. CDR3 length equals 17 residues. CDR3 region: CASSSGRWGGIRNEQFF.

The chain carries TRBV12-3 or TRBV12-4 and TRBJ2-1; TCRdb's D gene call, TRBD1, goes unchecked for lack of DNA. The CDR3 extends over 16 amino acids. CDR3 residues: CASIIQGSASYNEQFF.

The J gene is TRBJ1-4, the V gene TRBV20-1. CDR3 length: 15 residues. In germline, CDR1 is DFQATT, CDR2 SNEGSKA (reference sequence). CDR3 protein: CSARRSAATNEKLFF.

The genes are TRBV6-1 and TRBJ2-5; TCRdb lists TRBD1, though no DNA is available to test this call. The CDR3 extends over 14 amino acids. The germline V gene has CDR1 MNHNS and CDR2 SASEGT. The CDR3 sequence: CASSPRDPIVTQYF.

The chain's CDR3 is CASSLRDRGGYTF. The V call is TRBV7-6, the J call TRBJ1-2; TCRdb lists TRBD1, though no DNA is available to test this call. Germline V gene data show CDR1 as SGHVS and CDR2 as FNYEAQ. CDR3 length: 13 residues.